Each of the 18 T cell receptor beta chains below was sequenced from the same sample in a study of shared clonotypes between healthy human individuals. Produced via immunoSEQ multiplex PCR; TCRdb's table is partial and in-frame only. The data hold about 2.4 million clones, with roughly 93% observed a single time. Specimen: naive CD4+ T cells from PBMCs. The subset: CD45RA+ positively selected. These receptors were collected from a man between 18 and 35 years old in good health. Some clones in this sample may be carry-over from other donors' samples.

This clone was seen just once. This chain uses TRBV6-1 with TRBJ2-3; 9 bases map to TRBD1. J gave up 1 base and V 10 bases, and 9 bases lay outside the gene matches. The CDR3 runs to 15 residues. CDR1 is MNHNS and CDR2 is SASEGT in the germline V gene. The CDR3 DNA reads TGTGCCACCCACAGGGGGCGCTTTGGCACAGATACGCAGTATTTT. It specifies CATHRGRFGTDTQYF.

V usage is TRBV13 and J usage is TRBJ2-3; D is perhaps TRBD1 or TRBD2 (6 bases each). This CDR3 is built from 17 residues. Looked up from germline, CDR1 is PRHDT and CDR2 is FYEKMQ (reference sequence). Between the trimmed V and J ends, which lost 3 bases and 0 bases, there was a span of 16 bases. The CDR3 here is CASSLGGWGASTDTQYF. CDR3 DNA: TGTGCCAGCAGCTTGGGCGGGTGGGGGGCTAGCACAGATACGCAGTATTTT.

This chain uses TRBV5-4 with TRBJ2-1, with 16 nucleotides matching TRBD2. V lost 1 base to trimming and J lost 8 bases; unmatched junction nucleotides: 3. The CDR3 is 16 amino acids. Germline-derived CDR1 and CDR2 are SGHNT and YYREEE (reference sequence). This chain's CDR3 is CASSLPGLAGGDEQFF. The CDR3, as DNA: TGTGCCAGCAGCTTGCCGGGACTAGCGGGGGGGGATGAGCAGTTCTTC. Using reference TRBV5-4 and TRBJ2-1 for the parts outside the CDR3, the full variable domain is ETGVTQSPTHLIKTRGQQVTLRCSSQSGHNTVSWYQQALGQGPQFIFQYYREEENGRGNFPPRFSGLQFPNYSSELNVNALELDDSALYLCASSLPGLAGGDEQFFGPGTRLTVL.

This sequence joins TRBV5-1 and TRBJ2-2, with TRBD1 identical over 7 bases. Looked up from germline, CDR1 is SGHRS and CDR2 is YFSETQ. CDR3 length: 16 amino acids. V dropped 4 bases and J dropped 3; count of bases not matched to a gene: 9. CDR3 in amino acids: CASSRIQGRDTGELFF. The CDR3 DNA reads TGCGCCAGCAGCCGGATACAGGGGCGAGACACCGGGGAGCTGTTTTTT.

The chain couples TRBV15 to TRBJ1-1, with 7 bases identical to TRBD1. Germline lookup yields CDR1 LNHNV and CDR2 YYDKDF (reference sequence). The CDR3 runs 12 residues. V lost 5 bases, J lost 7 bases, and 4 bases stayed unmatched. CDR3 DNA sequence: TGTGCCACCAGCGGACAGGATCTTGAAGCTTTCTTT. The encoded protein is CATSGQDLEAFF.

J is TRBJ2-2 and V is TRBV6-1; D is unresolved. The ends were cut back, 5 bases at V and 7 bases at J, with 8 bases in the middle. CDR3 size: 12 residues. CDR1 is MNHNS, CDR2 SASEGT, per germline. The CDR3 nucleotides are TGTGCCAGCAGTCCAAGGGTCGGGGAGCTGTTTTTT. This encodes CASSPRVGELFF.

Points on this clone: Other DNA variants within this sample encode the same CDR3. CDR3 DNA: TGCGCCAGCAGCCCCCGAACAGGGGGAGAGACCCAGTACTTC. Its protein is CASSPRTGGETQYF. V usage is TRBV5-1 and J usage is TRBJ2-5; TRBD1 aligns across 8 bases. This CDR3 is 14 amino acids long. Germline V gene lookup returns CDR1 SGHRS and CDR2 YFSETQ. V lost 4 bases, J lost 4 bases, and 6 bases stayed unmatched.

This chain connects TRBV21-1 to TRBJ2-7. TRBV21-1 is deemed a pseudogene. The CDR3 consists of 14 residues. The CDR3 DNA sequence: TGTGCCAGCAGCAGGTCTCGGATGGACTACGAGCAGTACTTC. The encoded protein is CASSRSRMDYEQYF.

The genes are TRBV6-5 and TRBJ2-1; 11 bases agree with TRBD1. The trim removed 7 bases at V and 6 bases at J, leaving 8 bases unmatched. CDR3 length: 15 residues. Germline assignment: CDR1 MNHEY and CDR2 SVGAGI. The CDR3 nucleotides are TGTGCCAGCACCCGCCCCGGGACAGGGGGCAATGAGCAGTTCTTC. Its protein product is CASTRPGTGGNEQFF.

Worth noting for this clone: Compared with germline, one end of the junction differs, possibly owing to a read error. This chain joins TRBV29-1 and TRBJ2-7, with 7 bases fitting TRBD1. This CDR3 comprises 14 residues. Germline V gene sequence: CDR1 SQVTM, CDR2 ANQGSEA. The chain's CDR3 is CSVQRDRASHEQYF. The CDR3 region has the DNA TGCAGCGTCCAAAGGGACAGAGCCTCCCACGAGCAGTACTTC.

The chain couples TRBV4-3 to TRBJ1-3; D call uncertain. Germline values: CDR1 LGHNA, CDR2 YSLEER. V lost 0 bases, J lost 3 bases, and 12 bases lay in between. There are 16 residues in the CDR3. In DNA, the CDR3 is TGCGCCAGCAGCCAAGATCGACAACGCAATGGAAACACCATATATTTT. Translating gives CASSQDRQRNGNTIYF.

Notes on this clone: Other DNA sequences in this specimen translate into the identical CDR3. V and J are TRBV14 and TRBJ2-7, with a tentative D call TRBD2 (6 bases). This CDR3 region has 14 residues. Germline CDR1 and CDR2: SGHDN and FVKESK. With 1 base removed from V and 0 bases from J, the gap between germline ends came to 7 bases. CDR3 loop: CASSQAGVSYEQYF. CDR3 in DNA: TGTGCCAGCAGCCAAGCGGGAGTCTCCTACGAGCAGTACTTC.

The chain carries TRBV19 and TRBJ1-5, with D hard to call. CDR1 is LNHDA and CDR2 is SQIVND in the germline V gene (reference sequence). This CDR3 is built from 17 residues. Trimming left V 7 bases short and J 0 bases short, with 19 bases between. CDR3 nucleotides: TGTGCCAGTACCCCCCCGTACCGGGGAGATAGCAATCAGCCCCAGCATTTT. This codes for CASTPPYRGDSNQPQHF.

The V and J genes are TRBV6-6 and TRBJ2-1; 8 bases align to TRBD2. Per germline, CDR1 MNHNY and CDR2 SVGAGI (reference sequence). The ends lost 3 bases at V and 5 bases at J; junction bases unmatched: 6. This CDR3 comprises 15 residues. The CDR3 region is CASSYAASGHNEQFF. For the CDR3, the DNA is TGTGCCAGCAGTTATGCGGCTAGCGGGCACAATGAGCAGTTCTTC.

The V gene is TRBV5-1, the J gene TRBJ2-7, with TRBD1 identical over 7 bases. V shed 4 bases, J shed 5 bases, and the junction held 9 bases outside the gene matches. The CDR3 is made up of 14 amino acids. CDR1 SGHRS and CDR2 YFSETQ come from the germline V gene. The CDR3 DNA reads TGCGCCAGCAGCGCCCGACAGGGAACCGACGAGCAGTACTTC. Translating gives CASSARQGTDEQYF.

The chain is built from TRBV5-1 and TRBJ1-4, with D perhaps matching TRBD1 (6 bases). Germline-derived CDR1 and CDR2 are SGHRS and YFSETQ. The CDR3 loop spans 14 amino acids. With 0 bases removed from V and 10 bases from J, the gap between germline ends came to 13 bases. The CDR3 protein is CASSLESQGGKLFF. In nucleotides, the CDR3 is TGCGCCAGCAGCTTGGAATCACAGGGAGGAAAACTGTTTTTT.

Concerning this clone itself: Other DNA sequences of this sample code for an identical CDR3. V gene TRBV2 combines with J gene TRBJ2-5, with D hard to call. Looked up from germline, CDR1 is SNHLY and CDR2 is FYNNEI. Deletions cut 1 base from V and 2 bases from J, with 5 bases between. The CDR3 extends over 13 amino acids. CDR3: CASSEDSQETQYF. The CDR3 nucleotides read TGTGCCAGCAGTGAAGACTCACAAGAGACCCAGTACTTC. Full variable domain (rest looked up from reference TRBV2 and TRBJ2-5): EPEVTQTPSHQVTQMGQEVILRCVPISNHLYFYWYRQILGQKVEFLVSFYNNEISEKSEIFDDQFSVERPDGSNFTLKIRSTKLEDSAMYFCASSEDSQETQYFGPGTRLLVL.

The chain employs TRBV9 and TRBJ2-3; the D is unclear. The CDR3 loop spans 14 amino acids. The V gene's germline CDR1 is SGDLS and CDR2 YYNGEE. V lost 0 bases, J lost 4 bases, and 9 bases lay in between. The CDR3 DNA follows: TGTGCCAGCAGCGTAGGCTTGGGTTCAGATACGCAGTATTTT. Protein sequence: CASSVGLGSDTQYF.